This TCR beta chain was documented in a study of blood T cell repertoires in COVID-19. The protocol was immunoSEQ multiplex PCR, while the TCRdb copy is restricted to in-frame clones and leaves out a portion. The table has some 230,000 clones, more than 75% seen once. The CDR3 is 16 residues long. In germline, CDR1 is LNHDA, CDR2 SQIVND (reference sequence). Trimming took 6 bases from V and 0 from J; bases not matched to a gene: 6. The TCR was taken from a man aged 45-60 years who had recovered from COVID-19. Sequencing input: peripheral blood. V and J are TRBV19 and TRBJ2-3; 10 nucleotides align to TRBD2. Here the CDR3 reads CASRTSSGRSTDTQYF. As DNA, the CDR3 is TGTGCCAGTAGGACCTCTAGCGGGAGAAGCACAGATACGCAGTATTTT.